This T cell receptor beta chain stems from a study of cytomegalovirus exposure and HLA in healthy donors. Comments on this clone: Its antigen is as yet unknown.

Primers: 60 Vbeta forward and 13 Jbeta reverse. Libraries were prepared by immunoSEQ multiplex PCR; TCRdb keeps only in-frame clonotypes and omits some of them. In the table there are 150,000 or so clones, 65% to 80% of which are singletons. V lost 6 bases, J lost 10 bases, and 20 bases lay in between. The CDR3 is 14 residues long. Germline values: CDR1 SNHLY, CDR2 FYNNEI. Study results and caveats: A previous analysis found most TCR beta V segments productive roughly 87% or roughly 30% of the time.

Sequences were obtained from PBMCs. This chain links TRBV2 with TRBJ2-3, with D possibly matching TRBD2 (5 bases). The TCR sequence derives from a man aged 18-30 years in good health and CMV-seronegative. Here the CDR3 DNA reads TGTGCCAGCAGCACGACGGGGAAGAGTGGTGCGCAGTATTTT. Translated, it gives CASSTTGKSGAQYF.